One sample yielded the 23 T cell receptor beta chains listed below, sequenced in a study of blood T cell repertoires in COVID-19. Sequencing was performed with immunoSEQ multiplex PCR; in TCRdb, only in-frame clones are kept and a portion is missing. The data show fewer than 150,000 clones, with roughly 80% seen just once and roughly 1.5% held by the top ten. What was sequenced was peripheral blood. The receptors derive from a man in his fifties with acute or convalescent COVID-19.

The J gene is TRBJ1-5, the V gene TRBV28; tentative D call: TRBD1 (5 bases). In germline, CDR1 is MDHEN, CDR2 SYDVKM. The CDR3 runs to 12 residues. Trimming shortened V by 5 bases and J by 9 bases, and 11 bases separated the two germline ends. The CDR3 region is CASSARRVPQHF. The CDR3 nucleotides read TGTGCCAGCAGTGCCCGCAGGGTGCCCCAGCATTTT.

CDR3: CASSRTSPAGHSPNYGYTF. The CDR3 region has the DNA TGTGCCAGCAGTCGGACGTCCCCCGCGGGGCACTCCCCGAACTATGGCTACACCTTC. This chain links TRBV6-6 with TRBJ1-2, with D tentatively TRBD1 (5 bases). Germline V gene lookup returns CDR1 MNHNY and CDR2 SVGAGI (reference sequence). The CDR3 is 19 residues long. V was clipped by 5 bases and J by 2 bases, with 27 bases between them.

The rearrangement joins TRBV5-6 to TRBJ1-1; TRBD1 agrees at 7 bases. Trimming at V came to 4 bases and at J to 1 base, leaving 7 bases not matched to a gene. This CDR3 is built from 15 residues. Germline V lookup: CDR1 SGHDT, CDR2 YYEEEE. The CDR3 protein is CASSPGTVRNTEAFF. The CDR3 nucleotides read TGTGCCAGCAGCCCTGGGACAGTGAGGAACACTGAAGCTTTCTTT.

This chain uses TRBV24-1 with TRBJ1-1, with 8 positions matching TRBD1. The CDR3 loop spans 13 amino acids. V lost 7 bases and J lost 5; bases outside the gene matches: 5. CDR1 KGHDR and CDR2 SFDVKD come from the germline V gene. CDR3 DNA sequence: TGTGCCACCAGAGCGGACAGGGCAACTGAAGCTTTCTTT. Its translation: CATRADRATEAFF.

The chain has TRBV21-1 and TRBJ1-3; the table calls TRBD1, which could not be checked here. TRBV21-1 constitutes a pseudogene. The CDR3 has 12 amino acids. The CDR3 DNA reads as TGTGCCAGCAGCAACAGTGGAAACACCATATATTTT. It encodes CASSNSGNTIYF.

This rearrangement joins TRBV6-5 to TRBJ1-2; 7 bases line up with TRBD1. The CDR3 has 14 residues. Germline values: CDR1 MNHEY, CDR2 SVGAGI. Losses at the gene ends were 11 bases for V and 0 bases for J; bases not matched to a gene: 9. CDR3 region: CASSAGTANYGYTF. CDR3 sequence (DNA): TGTGCCTCATCCGCCGGGACAGCTAACTATGGCTACACCTTC.

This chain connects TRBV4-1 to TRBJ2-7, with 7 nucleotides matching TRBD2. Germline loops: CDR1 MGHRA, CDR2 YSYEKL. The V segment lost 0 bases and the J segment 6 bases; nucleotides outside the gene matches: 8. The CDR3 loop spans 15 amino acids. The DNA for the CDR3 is TGCGCCAGCAGCCAAGACCCAGCGGGGCCGCGCGAGCAGTACGTC. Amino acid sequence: CASSQDPAGPREQYV.

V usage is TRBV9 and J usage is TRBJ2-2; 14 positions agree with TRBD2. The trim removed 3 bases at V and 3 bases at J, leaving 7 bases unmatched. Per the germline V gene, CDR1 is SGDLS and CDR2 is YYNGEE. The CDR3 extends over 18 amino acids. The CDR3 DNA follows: TGTGCCAGCAGCGGCGGACTAGCGGGGGGCCCCGACACCGGGGAGCTGTTTTTT. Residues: CASSGGLAGGPDTGELFF.

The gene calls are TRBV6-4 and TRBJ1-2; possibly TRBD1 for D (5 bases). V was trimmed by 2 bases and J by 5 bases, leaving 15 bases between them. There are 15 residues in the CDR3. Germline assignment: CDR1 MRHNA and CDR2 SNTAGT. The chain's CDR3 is CASSDRSDTSYGYTF. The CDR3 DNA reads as TGTGCCAGCAGTGACCGTTCGGACACTTCATATGGCTACACCTTC.

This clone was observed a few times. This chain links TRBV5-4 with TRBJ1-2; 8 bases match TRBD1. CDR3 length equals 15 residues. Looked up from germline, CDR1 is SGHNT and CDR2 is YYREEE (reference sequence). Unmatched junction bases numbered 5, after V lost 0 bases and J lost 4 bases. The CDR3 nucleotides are TGTGCCAGCAGCTTGGGGGGGACAGGCACCTATGGCTACACCTTC. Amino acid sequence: CASSLGGTGTYGYTF.

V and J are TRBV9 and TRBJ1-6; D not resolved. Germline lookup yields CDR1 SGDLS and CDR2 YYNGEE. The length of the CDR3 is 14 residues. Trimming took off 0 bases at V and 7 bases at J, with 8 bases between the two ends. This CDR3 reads CASSVVSSNSPLHF. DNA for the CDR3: TGTGCCAGCAGCGTAGTTAGTAGCAATTCACCCCTCCACTTT.

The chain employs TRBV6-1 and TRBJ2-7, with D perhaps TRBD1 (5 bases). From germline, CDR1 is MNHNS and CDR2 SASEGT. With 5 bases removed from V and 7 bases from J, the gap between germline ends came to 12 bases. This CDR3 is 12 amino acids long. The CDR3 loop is CASSLRTQEQYF. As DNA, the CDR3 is TGTGCCAGCAGTCTGAGGACACAGGAGCAGTACTTC.

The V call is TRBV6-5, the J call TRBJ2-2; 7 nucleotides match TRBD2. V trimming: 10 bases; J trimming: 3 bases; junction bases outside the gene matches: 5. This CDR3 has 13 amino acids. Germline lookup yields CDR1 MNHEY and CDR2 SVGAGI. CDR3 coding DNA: TGTGCCACGGGGACTACTTACACCGGGGAGCTGTTTTTT. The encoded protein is CATGTTYTGELFF.

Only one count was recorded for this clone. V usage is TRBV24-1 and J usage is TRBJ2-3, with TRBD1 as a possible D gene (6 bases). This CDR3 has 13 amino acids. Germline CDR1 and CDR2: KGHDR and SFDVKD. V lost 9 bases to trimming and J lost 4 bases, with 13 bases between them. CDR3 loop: CATEGQGPDTQYF. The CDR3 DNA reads TGTGCCACCGAAGGCCAGGGGCCAGATACGCAGTATTTT.

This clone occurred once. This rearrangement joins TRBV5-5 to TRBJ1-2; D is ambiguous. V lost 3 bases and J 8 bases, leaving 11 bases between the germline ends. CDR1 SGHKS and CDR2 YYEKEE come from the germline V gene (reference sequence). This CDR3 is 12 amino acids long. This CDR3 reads CASSSRGWGYTF. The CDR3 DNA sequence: TGTGCCAGCAGCTCCCGAGGATGGGGCTACACCTTC.

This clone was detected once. CDR3 coding DNA: TGTGCCAGCAGCCAAGCCCCAGGAAACACCATATATTTT. This sequence encodes CASSQAPGNTIYF. This chain uses TRBV7-8 with TRBJ1-3; D ambiguous. Germline V lookup: CDR1 SGHVS, CDR2 FQNEAQ. CDR3 length: 13 amino acids. The ends were cut back, 5 bases at V and 4 bases at J, with 9 bases in the middle. Full variable domain (missing parts from reference TRBV7-8 and TRBJ1-3): GAGVSQSPRYKVAKRGQDVALRCDPISGHVSLFWYQQALGQGPEFLTYFQNEAQLDKSGLPSDRFFAERPEGSVSTLKIQRTQQEDSAVYLCASSQAPGNTIYFGEGSWLTVV.

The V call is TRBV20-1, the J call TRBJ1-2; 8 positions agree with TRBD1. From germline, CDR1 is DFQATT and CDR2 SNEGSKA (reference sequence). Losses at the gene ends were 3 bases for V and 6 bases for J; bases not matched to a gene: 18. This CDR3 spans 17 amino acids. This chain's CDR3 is CSASKDVPEDRVDGYTF. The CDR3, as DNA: TGCAGTGCTAGTAAGGACGTACCCGAGGACAGGGTAGATGGCTACACCTTC.

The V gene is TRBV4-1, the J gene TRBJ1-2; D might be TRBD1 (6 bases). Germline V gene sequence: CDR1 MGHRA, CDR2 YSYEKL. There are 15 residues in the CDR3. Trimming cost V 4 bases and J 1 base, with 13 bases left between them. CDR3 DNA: TGCGCCAGCAGCCCAACCCCGGACAGTAACTATGGCTACACCTTC. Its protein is CASSPTPDSNYGYTF.

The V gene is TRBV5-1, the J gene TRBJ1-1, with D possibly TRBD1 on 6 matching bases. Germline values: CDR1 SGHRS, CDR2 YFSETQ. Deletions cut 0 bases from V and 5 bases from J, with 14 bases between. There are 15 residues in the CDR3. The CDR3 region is CASSLDRERGTEAFF. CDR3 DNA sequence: TGCGCCAGCAGCTTGGACAGGGAGAGAGGGACTGAAGCTTTCTTT.

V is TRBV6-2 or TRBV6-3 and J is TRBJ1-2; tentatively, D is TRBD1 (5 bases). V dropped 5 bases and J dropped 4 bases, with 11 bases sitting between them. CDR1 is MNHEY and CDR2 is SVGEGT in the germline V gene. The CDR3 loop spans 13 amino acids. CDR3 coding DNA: TGTGCCAGCAGTAATAGACAGATCTATGGCTACACCTTC. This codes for CASSNRQIYGYTF.

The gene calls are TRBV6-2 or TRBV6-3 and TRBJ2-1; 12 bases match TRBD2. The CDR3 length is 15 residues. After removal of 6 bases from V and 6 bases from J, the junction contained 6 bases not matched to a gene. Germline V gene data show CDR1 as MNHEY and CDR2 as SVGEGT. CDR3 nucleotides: TGTGCCAGCAGCGTAACTAGCGGGGGGCGCAATGAGCAGTTCTTC. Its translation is CASSVTSGGRNEQFF.

DNA for the CDR3: TGTGCCAGTAGTATTCAACAGGGTGGCGGTGAAAAACTGTTTTTT. It encodes CASSIQQGGGEKLFF. The chain carries TRBV19 and TRBJ1-4, with a possible D match to TRBD1 (6 bases). Germline V gene sequence: CDR1 LNHDA, CDR2 SQIVND (reference sequence). The CDR3 totals 15 residues. V was trimmed by 3 bases and J by 7 bases, leaving 15 bases between them. The whole variable domain, filled in from reference TRBV19 and TRBJ1-4, reads DGGITQSPKYLFRKEGQNVTLSCEQNLNHDAMYWYRQDPGQGLRLIYYSQIVNDFQKGDIAEGYSVSREKKESFPLTVTSAQKNPTAFYLCASSIQQGGGEKLFFGSGTQLSVL.

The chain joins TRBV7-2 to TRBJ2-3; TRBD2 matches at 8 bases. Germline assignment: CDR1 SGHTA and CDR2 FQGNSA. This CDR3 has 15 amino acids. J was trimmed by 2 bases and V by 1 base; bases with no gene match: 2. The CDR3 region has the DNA TGTGCCAGCAGCTTAGTAGCGGGGTACACAGATACGCAGTATTTT. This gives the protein CASSLVAGYTDTQYF.